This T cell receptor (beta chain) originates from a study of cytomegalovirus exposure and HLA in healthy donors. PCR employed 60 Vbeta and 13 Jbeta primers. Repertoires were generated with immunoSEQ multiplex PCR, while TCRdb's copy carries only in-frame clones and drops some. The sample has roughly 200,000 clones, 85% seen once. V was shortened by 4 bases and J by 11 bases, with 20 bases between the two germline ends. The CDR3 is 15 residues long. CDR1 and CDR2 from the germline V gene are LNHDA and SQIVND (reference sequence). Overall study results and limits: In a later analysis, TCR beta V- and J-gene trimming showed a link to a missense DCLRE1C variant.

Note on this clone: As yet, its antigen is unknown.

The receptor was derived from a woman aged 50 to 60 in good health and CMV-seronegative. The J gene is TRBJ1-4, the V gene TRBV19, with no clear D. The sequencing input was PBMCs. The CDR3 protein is CASSNQEAPKAKLFF. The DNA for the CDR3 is TGTGCCAGTAGTAACCAGGAGGCCCCCAAAGCCAAACTGTTTTTT.